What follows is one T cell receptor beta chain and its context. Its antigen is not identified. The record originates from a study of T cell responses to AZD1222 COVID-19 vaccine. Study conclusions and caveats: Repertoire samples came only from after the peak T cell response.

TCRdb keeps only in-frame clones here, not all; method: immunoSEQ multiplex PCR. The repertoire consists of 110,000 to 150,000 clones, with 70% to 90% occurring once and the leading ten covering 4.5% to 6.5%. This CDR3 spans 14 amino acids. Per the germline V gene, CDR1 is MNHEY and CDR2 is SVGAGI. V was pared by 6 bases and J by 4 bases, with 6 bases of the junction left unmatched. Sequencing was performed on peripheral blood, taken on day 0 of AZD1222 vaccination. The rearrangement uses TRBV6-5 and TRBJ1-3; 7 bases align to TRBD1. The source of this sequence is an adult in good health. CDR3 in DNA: TGTGCCAGCAGCAAGCAGGGGGGCGGAAACACCATATATTTT. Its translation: CASSKQGGGNTIYF.